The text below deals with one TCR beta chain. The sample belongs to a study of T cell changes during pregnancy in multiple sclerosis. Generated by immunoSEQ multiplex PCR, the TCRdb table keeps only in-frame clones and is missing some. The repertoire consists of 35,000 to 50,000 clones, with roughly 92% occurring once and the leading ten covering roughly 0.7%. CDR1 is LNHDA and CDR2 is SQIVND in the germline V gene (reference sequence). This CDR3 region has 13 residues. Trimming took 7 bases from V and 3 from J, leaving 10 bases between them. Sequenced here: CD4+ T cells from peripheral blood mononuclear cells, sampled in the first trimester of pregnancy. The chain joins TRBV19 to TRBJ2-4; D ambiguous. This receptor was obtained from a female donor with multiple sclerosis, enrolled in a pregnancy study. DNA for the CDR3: TGTGCCAGTATCCCACCCGGCAAAAACATTCAGTACTTC. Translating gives CASIPPGKNIQYF.